Listed here are 8 T cell receptor beta chains from one sample, sequenced in a study of identical twins. One entry per CDR3 protein results from TCRdb running MiXCR on the 5' RACE reads. The sample records around 370,000 distinct CDR3 sequences, roughly 10% being singletons. Source material: naive T cells sorted from blood. The receptor source for this set is a woman aged 50 to 60 in good health.

This clonotype was found many times. The V call is TRBV5-1, the J call TRBJ2-1, with D hard to call. In germline, CDR1 is SGHRS, CDR2 YFSETQ. Trimming took 5 bases from V and 10 from J, leaving 16 bases between them. The CDR3 consists of 13 residues. This CDR3 is CASSKLDLGEQFF. For the CDR3, the DNA is TGCGCCAGCAGTAAGTTAGACTTAGGGGAGCAGTTCTTC.

The chain couples TRBV5-1 to TRBJ2-2, with D possibly being TRBD1 (5 bases). The germline gives CDR1 SGHRS, CDR2 YFSETQ. The CDR3 contains 14 residues. The ends were cut back, 3 bases at V and 4 bases at J, with 10 bases in the middle. The CDR3: CASSWTTPTGELFF. The CDR3 DNA sequence: TGCGCCAGCAGCTGGACAACTCCCACCGGGGAGCTGTTTTTT.

This clonotype was picked up many times. This sequence joins TRBV27 and TRBJ2-2; no definite D call. Deletions cut 3 bases from V and 2 bases from J, with 10 bases between. CDR1 MNHEY and CDR2 SMNVEV come from the germline V gene (reference sequence). This CDR3 spans 15 amino acids. CDR3 amino acids: CASSFVAPNTGELFF. The CDR3 bases are TGTGCCAGCAGTTTCGTCGCCCCAAACACCGGGGAGCTGTTTTTT.

The sample holds many counts of this clonotype. The J gene is TRBJ1-3, the V gene TRBV2, with 7 bases fitting TRBD1. J gave up 4 bases and V 4 bases, and 4 bases lay outside the gene matches. The CDR3 has 14 residues. Per germline, CDR1 SNHLY and CDR2 FYNNEI. CDR3 nucleotides: TGTGCCAGCAGTGTCGGGACAGAAGGAAACACCATATATTTT. Its translation: CASSVGTEGNTIYF.

The chain couples TRBV6-1 to TRBJ2-3; D uncertain. The CDR3 covers 12 residues. Germline loops: CDR1 MNHNS, CDR2 SASEGT. V lost 7 bases and J lost 3, with 8 bases in between. CDR3 in DNA: TGTGCCAGCAACGAACTGACAGATACGCAGTATTTT. Protein product: CASNELTDTQYF.

This clonotype was observed a handful of times. DNA for the CDR3: TGCGCCAGCAGCTTGGTAGGGGGCTACGAGCAGTACGTC. Protein: CASSLVGGYEQYV. The V gene is TRBV5-1, the J gene TRBJ2-7; tentative D call: TRBD1 (6 bases). V was shortened by 0 bases and J by 3 bases, with 7 bases between the two germline ends. The CDR3 runs 13 residues. Looked up from germline, CDR1 is SGHRS and CDR2 is YFSETQ.

This clonotype was recorded many times. The chain uses TRBV5-1 and TRBJ2-3, with 9 bases that match TRBD2. The CDR3 is 17 amino acids. V lost 1 base, J lost 1 base, and 7 bases stayed unmatched. Germline V gives CDR1 SGHRS, CDR2 YFSETQ. The CDR3 nucleotides are TGCGCCAGCAGCTTGATCGGGACTAGCAGCGGCACAGATACGCAGTATTTT. This gives the protein CASSLIGTSSGTDTQYF.

This clonotype was counted ten times or more. V usage is TRBV5-1 and J usage is TRBJ2-3; no reliable D call. The V gene lost 0 bases and the J gene lost 2 bases, with 10 bases spanning the gap. There are 15 residues in the CDR3. The V gene's germline CDR1 is SGHRS and CDR2 YFSETQ. CDR3 sequence: CASSLVPSLTDTQYF. In DNA, the CDR3 is TGCGCCAGCAGCTTGGTCCCATCGCTCACAGATACGCAGTATTTT.